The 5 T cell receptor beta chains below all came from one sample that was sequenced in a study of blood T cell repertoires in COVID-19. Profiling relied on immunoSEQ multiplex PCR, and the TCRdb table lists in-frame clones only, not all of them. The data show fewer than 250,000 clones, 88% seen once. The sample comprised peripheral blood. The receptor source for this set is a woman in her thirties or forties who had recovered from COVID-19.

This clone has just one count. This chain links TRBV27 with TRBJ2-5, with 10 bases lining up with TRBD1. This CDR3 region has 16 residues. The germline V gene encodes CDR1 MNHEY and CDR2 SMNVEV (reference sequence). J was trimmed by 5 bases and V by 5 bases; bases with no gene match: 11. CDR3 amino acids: CASSPWTGGIFETQYF. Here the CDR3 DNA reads TGTGCCAGCAGTCCCTGGACAGGGGGAATTTTTGAGACCCAGTACTTC.

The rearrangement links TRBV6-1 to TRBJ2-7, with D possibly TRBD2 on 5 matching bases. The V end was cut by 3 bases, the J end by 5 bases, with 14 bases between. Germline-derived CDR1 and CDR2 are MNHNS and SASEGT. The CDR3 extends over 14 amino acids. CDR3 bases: TGTGCCAGCAGTGATCTCCGGGGAACCCACGAGCAGTACTTC. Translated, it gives CASSDLRGTHEQYF.

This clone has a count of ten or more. The CDR3 loop is CASSSYRGTQLNYGYTF. Written as DNA, the CDR3 is TGTGCCAGCAGCTCCTACAGGGGGACTCAACTTAACTATGGCTACACCTTC. The chain recombines TRBV11-2 with TRBJ1-2, with 8 bases identical to TRBD1. Germline assignment: CDR1 SGHAT and CDR2 FQNNGV. The length of the CDR3 is 17 residues. V lost 4 bases and J lost 1; bases outside the gene matches: 11.

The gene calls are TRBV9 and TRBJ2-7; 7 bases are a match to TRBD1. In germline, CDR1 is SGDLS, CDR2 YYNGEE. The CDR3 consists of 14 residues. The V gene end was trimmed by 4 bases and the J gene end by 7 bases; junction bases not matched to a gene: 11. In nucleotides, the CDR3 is TGTGCCAGCAGCCCTGGGGATTCCAGGGGGGAGCAGTACTTC. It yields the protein CASSPGDSRGEQYF.

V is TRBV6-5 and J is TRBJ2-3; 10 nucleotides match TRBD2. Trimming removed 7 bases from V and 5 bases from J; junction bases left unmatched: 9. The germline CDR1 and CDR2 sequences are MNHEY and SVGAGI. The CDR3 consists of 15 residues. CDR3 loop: CASTDAAGGGDTQYF. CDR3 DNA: TGTGCCAGCACCGACGCAGCGGGAGGGGGAGATACGCAGTATTTT.